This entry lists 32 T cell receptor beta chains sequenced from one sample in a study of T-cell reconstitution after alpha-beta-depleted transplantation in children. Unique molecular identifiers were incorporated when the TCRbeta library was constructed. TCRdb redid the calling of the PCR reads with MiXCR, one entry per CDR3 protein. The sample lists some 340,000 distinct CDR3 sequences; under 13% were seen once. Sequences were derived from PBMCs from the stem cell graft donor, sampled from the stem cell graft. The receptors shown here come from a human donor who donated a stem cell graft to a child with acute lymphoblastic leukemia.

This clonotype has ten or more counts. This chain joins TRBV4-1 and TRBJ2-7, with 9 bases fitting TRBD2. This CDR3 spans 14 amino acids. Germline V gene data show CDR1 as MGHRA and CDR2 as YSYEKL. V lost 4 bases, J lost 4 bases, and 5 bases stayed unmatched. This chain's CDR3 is CASSPASGIYEQYF. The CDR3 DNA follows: TGCGCCAGCAGCCCTGCTAGCGGGATATACGAGCAGTACTTC.

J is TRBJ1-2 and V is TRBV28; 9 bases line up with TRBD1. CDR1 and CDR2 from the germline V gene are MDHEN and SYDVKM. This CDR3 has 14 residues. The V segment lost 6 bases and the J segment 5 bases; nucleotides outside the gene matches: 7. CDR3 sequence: CASRPGTGWYGYTF. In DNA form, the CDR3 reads TGTGCCAGCAGGCCCGGGACAGGGTGGTATGGCTACACCTTC.

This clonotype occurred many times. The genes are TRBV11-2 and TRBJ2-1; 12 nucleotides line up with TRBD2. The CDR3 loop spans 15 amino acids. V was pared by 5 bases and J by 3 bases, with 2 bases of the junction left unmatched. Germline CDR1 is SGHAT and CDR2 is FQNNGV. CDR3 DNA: TGTGCCAGCAGCCAGACTAGCGGGAGCTACAATGAGCAGTTCTTC. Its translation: CASSQTSGSYNEQFF.

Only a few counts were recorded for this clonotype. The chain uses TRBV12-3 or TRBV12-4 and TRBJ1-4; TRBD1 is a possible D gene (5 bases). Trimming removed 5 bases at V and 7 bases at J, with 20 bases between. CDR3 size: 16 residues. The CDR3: CASSQPSGFGGEKLFF. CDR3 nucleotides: TGTGCCAGCAGTCAACCCTCGGGGTTCGGGGGTGAAAAACTGTTTTTT.

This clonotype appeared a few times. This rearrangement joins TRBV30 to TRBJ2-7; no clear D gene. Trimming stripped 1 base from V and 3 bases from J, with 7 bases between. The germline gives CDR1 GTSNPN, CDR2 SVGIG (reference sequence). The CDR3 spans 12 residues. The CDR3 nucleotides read TGTGCCTGGAGTGCGATAGGCTACGAGCAGTACTTC. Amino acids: CAWSAIGYEQYF.

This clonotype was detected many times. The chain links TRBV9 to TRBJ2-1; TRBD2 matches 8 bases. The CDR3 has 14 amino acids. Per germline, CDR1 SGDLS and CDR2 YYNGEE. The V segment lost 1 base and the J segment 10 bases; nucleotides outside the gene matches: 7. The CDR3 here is CASSVRSREGEQFF. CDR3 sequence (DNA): TGTGCCAGCAGCGTAAGATCACGGGAGGGGGAGCAGTTCTTC.

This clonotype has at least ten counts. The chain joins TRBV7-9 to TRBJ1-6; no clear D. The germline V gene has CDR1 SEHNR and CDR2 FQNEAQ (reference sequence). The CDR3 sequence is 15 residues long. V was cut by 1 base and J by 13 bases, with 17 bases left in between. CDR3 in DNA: TGTGCCAGCAGCTTAGAGGGAGGCCCGGGAAGTCCCCTCCACTTT. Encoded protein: CASSLEGGPGSPLHF.

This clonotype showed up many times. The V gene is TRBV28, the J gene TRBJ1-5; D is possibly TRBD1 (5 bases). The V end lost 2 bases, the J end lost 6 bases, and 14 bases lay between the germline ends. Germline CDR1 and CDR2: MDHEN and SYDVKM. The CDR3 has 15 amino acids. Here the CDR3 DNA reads TGTGCCAGCAGTTTACGGGACTGGGAGGGTCAGCCCCAGCATTTT. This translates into CASSLRDWEGQPQHF. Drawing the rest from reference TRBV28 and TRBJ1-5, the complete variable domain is DVKVTQSSRYLVKRTGEKVFLECVQDMDHENMFWYRQDPGLGLRLIYFSYDVKMKEKGDIPEGYSVSREKKERFSLILESASTNQTSMYLCASSLRDWEGQPQHFGDGTRLSIL.

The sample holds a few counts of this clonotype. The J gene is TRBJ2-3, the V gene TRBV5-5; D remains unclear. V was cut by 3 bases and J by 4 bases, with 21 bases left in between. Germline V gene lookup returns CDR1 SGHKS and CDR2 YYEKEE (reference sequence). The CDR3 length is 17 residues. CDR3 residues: CASSSPWMRAPADTQYF. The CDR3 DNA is TGTGCCAGCAGCTCCCCGTGGATGCGCGCCCCCGCAGATACGCAGTATTTT.

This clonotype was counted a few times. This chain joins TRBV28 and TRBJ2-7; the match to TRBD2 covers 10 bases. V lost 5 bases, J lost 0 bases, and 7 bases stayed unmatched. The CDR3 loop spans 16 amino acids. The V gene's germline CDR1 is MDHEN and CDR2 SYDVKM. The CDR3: CASSHPTSGYSYEQYF. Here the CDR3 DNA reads TGTGCCAGCAGTCATCCGACTAGCGGGTACTCCTACGAGCAGTACTTC. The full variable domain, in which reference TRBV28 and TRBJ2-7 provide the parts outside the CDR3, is DVKVTQSSRYLVKRTGEKVFLECVQDMDHENMFWYRQDPGLGLRLIYFSYDVKMKEKGDIPEGYSVSREKKERFSLILESASTNQTSMYLCASSHPTSGYSYEQYFGPGTRLTVT.

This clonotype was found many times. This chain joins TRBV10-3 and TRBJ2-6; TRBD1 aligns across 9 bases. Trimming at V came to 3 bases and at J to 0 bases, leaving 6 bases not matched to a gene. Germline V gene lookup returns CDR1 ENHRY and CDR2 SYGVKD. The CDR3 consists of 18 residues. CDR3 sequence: CAISEGTGSLSGANVLTF. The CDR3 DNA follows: TGTGCCATCAGTGAAGGGACAGGGTCCCTCTCTGGGGCCAACGTCCTGACTTTC.

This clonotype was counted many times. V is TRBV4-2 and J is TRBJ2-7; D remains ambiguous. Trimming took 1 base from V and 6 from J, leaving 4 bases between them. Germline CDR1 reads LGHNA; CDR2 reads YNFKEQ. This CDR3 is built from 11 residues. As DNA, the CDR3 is TGTGCCAGCAGCCAAGCCCGCGAGCAGTACTTC. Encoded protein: CASSQAREQYF.

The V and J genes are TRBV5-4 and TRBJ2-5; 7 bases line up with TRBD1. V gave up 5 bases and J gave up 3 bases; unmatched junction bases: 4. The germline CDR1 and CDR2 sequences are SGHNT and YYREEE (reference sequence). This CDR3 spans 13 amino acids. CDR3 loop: CASRGQVEETQYF. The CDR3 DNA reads TGTGCCAGCAGAGGACAGGTCGAAGAGACCCAGTACTTC.

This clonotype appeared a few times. The CDR3 sequence: CASSQGGASYF. In DNA, the CDR3 is TGTGCCAGCAGCCAAGGCGGGGCTTCATATTTT. V is TRBV14 and J is TRBJ1-3; maybe TRBD1 (5 bases). CDR1 and CDR2 (germline): SGHDN, FVKESK. There are 11 residues in the CDR3. V was pared by 1 base and J by 15 bases, with 10 bases between.

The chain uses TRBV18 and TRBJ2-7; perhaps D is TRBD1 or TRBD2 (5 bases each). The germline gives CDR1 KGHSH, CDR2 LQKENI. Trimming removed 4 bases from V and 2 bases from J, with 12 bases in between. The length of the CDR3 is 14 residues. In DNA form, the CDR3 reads TGTGCCAGCTCACTAAGGGGAGTCGCCTACGAGCAGTACTTC. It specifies CASSLRGVAYEQYF.

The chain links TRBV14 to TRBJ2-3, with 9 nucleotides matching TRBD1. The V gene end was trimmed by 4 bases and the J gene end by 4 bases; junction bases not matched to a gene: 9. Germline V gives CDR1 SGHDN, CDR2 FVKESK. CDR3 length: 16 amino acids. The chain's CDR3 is CASSLTGGQGADTQYF. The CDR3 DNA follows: TGTGCCAGCAGCCTAACAGGGGGCCAGGGCGCAGATACGCAGTATTTT.

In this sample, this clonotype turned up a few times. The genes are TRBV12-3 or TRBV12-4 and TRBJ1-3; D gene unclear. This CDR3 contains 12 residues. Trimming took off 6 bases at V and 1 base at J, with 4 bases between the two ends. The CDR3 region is CASSQSGNTIYF. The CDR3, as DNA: TGTGCCAGCAGCCAATCTGGAAACACCATATATTTT.

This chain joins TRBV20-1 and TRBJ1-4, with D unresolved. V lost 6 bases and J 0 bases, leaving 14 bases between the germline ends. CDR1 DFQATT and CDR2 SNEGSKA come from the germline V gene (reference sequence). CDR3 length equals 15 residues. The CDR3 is CSARRSPATNEKLFF. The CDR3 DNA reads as TGCAGTGCGAGGCGGTCCCCCGCAACTAATGAAAAACTGTTTTTT.

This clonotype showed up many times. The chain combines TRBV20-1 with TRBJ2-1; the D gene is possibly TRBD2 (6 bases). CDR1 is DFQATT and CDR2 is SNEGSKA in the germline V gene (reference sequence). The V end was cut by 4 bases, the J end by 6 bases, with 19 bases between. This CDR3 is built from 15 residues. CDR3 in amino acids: CSAMLGSGLVNEQFF. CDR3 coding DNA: TGCAGTGCTATGCTCGGGAGCGGTCTGGTCAATGAGCAGTTCTTC.

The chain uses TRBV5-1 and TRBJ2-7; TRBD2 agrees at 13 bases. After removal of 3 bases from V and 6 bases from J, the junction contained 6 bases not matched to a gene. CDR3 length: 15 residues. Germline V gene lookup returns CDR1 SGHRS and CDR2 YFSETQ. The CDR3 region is CASSWGLAGRREQYF. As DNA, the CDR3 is TGCGCCAGCAGCTGGGGACTAGCGGGGCGGCGCGAGCAGTACTTC.

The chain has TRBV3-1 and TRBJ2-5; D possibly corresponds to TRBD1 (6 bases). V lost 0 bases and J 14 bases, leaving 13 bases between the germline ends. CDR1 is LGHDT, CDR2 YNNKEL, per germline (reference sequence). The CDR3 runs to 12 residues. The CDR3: CASSQDRQGRYF. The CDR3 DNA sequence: TGTGCCAGCAGCCAAGATCGGCAGGGGAGATACTTC.

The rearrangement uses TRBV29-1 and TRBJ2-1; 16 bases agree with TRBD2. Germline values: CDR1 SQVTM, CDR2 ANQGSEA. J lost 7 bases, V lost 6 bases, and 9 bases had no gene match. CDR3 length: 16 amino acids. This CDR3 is CSVAPGLAGGANEQFF. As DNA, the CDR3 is TGCAGCGTGGCTCCGGGACTAGCGGGAGGGGCAAATGAGCAGTTCTTC.

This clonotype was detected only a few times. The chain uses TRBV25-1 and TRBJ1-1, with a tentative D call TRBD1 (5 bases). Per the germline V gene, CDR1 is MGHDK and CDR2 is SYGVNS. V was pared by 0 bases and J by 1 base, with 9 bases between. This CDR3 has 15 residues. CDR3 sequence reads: CASSEYSGGNTEAFF. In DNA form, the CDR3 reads TGTGCCAGCAGTGAATATTCGGGGGGGAACACTGAAGCTTTCTTT.

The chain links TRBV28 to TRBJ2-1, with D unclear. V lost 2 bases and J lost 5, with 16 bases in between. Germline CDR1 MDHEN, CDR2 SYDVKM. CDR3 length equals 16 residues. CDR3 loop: CASSLGLGISDNEQFF. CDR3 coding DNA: TGTGCCAGCAGTTTAGGGTTAGGTATTTCGGACAATGAGCAGTTCTTC. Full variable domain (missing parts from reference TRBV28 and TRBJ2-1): DVKVTQSSRYLVKRTGEKVFLECVQDMDHENMFWYRQDPGLGLRLIYFSYDVKMKEKGDIPEGYSVSREKKERFSLILESASTNQTSMYLCASSLGLGISDNEQFFGPGTRLTVL.

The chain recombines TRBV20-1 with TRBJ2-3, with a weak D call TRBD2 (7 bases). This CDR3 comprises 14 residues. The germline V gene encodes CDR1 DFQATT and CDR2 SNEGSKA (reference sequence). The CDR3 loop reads CSAERGRAEDTQYF. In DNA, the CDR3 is TGCAGCGCGGAGAGGGGGAGGGCCGAAGATACGCAGTATTTT.

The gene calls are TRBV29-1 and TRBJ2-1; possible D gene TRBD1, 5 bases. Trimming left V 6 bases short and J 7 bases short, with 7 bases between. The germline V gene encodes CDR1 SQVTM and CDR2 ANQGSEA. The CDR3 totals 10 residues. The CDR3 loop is CSVGQNEQFF. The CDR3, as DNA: TGCAGCGTGGGGCAAAATGAGCAGTTCTTC.

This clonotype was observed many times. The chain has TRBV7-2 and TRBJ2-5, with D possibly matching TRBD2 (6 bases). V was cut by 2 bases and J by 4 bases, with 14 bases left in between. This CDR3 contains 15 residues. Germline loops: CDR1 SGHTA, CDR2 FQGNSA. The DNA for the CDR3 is TGTGCCAGCAGCTTACGTGCGGGGATATCAGAGACCCAGTACTTC. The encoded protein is CASSLRAGISETQYF.

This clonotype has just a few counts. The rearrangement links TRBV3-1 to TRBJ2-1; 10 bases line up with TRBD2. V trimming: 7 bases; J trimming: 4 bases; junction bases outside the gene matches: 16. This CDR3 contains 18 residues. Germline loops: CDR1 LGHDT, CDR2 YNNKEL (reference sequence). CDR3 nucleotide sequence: TGTGCCAGCACCCGAACCCCTCCGGGGACTAGCGAGTACAATGAGCAGTTCTTC. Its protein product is CASTRTPPGTSEYNEQFF.

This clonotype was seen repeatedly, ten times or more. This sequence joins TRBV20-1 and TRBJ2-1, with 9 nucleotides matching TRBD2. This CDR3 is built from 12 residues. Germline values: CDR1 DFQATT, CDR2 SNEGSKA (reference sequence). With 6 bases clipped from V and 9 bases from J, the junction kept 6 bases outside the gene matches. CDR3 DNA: TGCAGTGCCACCGGGACTAGCACTGAGCAGTTCTTC. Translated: CSATGTSTEQFF.

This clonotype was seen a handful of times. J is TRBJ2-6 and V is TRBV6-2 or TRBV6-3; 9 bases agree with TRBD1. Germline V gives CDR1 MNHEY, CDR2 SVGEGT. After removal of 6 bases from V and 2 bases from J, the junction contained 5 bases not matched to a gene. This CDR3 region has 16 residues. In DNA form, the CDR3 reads TGTGCCAGCAGGGGACAGGGTGCAACTGGGGCCAACGTCCTGACTTTC. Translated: CASRGQGATGANVLTF.

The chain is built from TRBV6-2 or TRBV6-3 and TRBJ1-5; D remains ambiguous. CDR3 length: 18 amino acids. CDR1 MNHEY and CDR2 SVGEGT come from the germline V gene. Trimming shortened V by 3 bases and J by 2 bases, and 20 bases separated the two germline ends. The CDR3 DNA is TGTGCCAGCAGTTATCTCTGGGGAATCCGATTGGGCAATCAGCCCCAGCATTTT. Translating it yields CASSYLWGIRLGNQPQHF.

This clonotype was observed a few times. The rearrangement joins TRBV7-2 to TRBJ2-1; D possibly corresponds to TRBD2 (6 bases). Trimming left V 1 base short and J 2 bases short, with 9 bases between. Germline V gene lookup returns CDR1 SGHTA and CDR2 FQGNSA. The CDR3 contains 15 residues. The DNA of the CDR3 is TGTGCCAGCAGCTTAGATCCGGGAGCCTACAATGAGCAGTTCTTC. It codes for CASSLDPGAYNEQFF.